This TCR beta chain derives from a study of OX40 agonist ivuxolimab in advanced cancers. The data were produced by immunoSEQ multiplex PCR, yet TCRdb's version contains in-frame clones alone and is incomplete. The profile shows more than 60,000 clones, 90% of them singletons. A note on this clone: The antigen is not known.

CDR1 is LNHDA, CDR2 SQIVND, per germline (reference sequence). The V gene lost 5 bases and the J gene lost 5 bases, with 9 bases spanning the gap. The CDR3 is made up of 13 amino acids. Study conclusions and caveats: With doses of 0.1 to 3.0 mg/kg, CD4+ and CD8+ blood T cells had undergone clonal expansion by week 6.

The chain links TRBV19 to TRBJ1-4; D gene ambiguous. The TCR was taken from an adult with an advanced solid tumor such as melanoma, head and neck, liver or kidney cancer. Sequencing was performed on CD4+ or CD8+ T cells sorted from blood, taken in a trial of the OX40 agonist ivuxolimab. The CDR3 DNA reads TGTGCCAGTAGTTCCTGGATGAATGAAAAACTGTTTTTT. It is translated as CASSSWMNEKLFF.